This T cell receptor (beta chain) was found in a study of blood T cell repertoires in COVID-19. Study summary: From T cells, B-cell-depleted T cells, or PBMCs came the material, which was cDNA or gDNA.

The germline V and J ends were trimmed by 4 bases and 4 bases, with 12 bases remaining between them. The CDR3 length is 14 residues. Germline values: CDR1 SGHTS, CDR2 YDEGEE. Here immunoSEQ multiplex PCR was the method, and the copy in TCRdb shows in-frame clones only, minus some. The sample holds 430,000 or so clones, about 87% seen once. Enrolment of Seattle patients took place during active infection, and they were followed longitudinally. The sequencing input was peripheral blood. The sequence was obtained from a man aged 18 to 30 with COVID-19, enrolled during active disease. J is TRBJ1-3 and V is TRBV5-8; no clear D gene. CDR3 residues: CASSRRSGGNTIYF. The CDR3 coding sequence is TGTGCCAGCAGCAGACGGTCAGGAGGAAACACCATATATTTT.